Presented here are 10 T cell receptor beta chains from one specimen sequenced in a study of T cells in Graves' hyperthyroidism and ophthalmopathy. Researchers amplified the TCR beta CDR3 regions from RNA transcripts. Researchers ran a first-round RT-PCR on the TCR CDR3 using the HTBI primer set. TCRdb used MiXCR to reprocess the multiplex PCR reads, holding one entry per CDR3 protein. The sample carries some 300,000 distinct CDR3 sequences, 15% to 20% recorded once. The specimen sequenced was blood. The receptors shown here come from a man aged 45-60 years with Graves' ophthalmopathy.

This sequence joins TRBV5-6 and TRBJ1-1; perhaps TRBD1 as D (5 bases). CDR3 size: 14 residues. Germline CDR1 is SGHDT and CDR2 is YYEEEE. Deletions cut 4 bases from V and 6 bases from J, with 16 bases between. This CDR3 is CASSGAGRIAEAFF. The CDR3 DNA reads as TGTGCCAGCAGCGGGGCGGGCAGAATCGCTGAAGCTTTCTTT.

This clonotype showed up many times. This chain links TRBV11-2 with TRBJ2-1; TRBD2 is a possible D gene (5 bases). The CDR3 totals 15 residues. V lost 1 base and J 9 bases, leaving 16 bases between the germline ends. CDR1 and CDR2 (germline): SGHAT, FQNNGV. The CDR3: CASSLGVGAWSEQFF. CDR3 in DNA: TGTGCCAGCAGCTTAGGGGTGGGAGCTTGGTCTGAGCAGTTCTTC.

This clonotype appeared a few times. V is TRBV10-3 and J is TRBJ2-7; 9 bases map to TRBD2. J gave up 2 bases and V 0 bases, and 2 bases lay outside the gene matches. Germline CDR1 reads ENHRY; CDR2 reads SYGVKD. The CDR3 covers 15 residues. CDR3 protein: CAISESTSGPYEQYF. CDR3 nucleotides: TGTGCCATCAGTGAGTCCACTAGCGGGCCCTACGAGCAGTACTTC.

On this clonotype itself: This may stem from a read error, because a much larger clone lies one nucleotide away. The CDR3 reads CASSVTGAGTYNEQFF. The DNA for the CDR3 is TGTGCCAGCAGTGTAACCGGGGCAGGGACCTACAATGAGCAGTTCTTC. The chain links TRBV6-1 to TRBJ2-1; D may be TRBD1 or TRBD2 (5 bases each). CDR1 and CDR2 from the germline V gene are MNHNS and SASEGT. The CDR3 covers 16 residues. Trimming removed 4 bases at V and 2 bases at J, with 15 bases between.

This clonotype was observed a few times. The CDR3 DNA reads as TGTGCCAGCAGCATCAACTCTGGGGCCAACGTCCTGACTTTC. Its protein is CASSINSGANVLTF. The J gene is TRBJ2-6, the V gene TRBV7-3; no reliable D call. The CDR3 extends over 14 amino acids. V was trimmed by 5 bases and J by 0 bases, leaving 5 bases between them. Germline V gives CDR1 SGHTA, CDR2 FQGTGA.

The chain employs TRBV12-3 or TRBV12-4 and TRBJ1-1; D possibly corresponds to TRBD1 (6 bases). The CDR3 has 12 residues. V dropped 6 bases and J dropped 5 bases, with 10 bases sitting between them. The CDR3 DNA is TGTGCCAGCAGCCCAGGGGTGACTGAAGCTTTCTTT. Translation gives CASSPGVTEAFF.

This clonotype appeared many times. This sequence joins TRBV6-1 and TRBJ1-5; 8 nucleotides agree with TRBD1. This CDR3 spans 15 amino acids. V shed 11 bases and J 0 bases; nucleotides not matched to a gene: 9. Per germline, CDR1 MNHNS and CDR2 SASEGT. CDR3 in amino acids: CAVLDRGYSNQPQHF. CDR3 nucleotides: TGTGCCGTCCTCGACAGGGGCTATAGCAATCAGCCCCAGCATTTT.

This clonotype has at least ten counts. This sequence joins TRBV20-1 and TRBJ1-1, with TRBD1 matching over 9 bases. Germline CDR1 reads DFQATT; CDR2 reads SNEGSKA (reference sequence). V gave up 7 bases and J gave up 1 base; unmatched junction bases: 4. CDR3 length: 13 amino acids. The CDR3 nucleotides are TGCAGTGTGACAGGGGGGCCGAACACTGAAGCTTTCTTT. It is translated as CSVTGGPNTEAFF.

This clonotype has a handful of counts. This chain joins TRBV5-1 and TRBJ2-3; TRBD1 matches at 10 bases. The V gene end was trimmed by 1 base and the J gene end by 4 bases; junction bases not matched to a gene: 3. CDR1 is SGHRS, CDR2 YFSETQ, per germline. This CDR3 is built from 15 residues. DNA for the CDR3: TGCGCCAGCAGCTTGTCGACAGGGGGCCCAGATACGCAGTATTTT. Translation: CASSLSTGGPDTQYF.

This clonotype was counted a few times. The chain links TRBV7-3 to TRBJ2-7; D ambiguous. V dropped 5 bases and J dropped 0 bases, with 11 bases sitting between them. The germline V gene has CDR1 SGHTA and CDR2 FQGTGA. The CDR3 spans 14 residues. The CDR3 nucleotides are TGTGCCAGCAGCCAGAGGACCCACTCCTACGAGCAGTACTTC. Translated: CASSQRTHSYEQYF.